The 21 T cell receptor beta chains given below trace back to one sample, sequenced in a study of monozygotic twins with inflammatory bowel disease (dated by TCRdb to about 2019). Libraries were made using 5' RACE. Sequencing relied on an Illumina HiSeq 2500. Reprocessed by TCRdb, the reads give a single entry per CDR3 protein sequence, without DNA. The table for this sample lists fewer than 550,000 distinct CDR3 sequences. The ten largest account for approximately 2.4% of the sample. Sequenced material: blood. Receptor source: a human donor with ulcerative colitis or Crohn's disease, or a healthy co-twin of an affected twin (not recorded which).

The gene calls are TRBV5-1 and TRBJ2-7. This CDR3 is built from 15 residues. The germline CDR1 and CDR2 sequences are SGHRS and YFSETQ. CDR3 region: CASSSRAGSSYEQYF.

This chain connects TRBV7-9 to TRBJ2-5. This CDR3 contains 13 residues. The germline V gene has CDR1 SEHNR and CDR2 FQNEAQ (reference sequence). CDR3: CASSRDYQETQYF.

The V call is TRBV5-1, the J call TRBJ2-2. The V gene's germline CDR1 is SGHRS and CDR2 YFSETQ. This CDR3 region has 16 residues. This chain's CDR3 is CASSPPNGANTGELFF. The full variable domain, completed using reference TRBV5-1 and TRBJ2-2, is KAGVTQTPRYLIKTRGQQVTLSCSPISGHRSVSWYQQTPGQGLQFLFEYFSETQRNKGNFPGRFSGRQFSNSRSEMNVSTLELGDSALYLCASSPPNGANTGELFFGEGSRLTVL.

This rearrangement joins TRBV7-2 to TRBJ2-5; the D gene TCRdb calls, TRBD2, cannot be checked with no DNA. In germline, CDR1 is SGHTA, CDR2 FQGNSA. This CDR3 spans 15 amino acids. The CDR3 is CASSLENGRGETQYF.

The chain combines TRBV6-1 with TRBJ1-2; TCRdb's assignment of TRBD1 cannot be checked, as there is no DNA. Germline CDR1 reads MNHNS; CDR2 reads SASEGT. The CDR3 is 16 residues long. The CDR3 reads CASSDPGQGPRYGYTF.

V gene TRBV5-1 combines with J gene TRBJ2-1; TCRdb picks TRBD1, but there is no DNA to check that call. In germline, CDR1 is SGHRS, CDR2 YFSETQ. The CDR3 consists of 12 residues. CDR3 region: CASSLSGTEQFF.

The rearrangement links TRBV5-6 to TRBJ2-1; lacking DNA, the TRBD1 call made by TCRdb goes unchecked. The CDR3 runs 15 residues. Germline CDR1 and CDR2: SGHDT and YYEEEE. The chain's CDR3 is CASGLGQGFYNEQFF.

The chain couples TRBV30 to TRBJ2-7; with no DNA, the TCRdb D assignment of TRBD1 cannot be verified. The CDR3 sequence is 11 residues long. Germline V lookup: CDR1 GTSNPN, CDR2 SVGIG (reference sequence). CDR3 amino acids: CAWRTGYEQYF.

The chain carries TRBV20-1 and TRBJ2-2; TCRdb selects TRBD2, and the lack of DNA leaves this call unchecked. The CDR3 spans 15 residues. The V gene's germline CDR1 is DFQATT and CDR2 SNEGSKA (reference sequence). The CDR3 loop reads CSARLLAGATGELFF.

CDR3: CASSPPRLEFYEQYF. The rearrangement links TRBV18 to TRBJ2-7. The CDR3 spans 15 residues. CDR1 is KGHSH and CDR2 is LQKENI in the germline V gene.

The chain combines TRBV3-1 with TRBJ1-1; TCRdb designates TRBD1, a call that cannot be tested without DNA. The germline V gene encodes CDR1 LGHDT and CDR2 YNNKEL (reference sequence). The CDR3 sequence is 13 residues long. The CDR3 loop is CASSPQGRKGAFF.

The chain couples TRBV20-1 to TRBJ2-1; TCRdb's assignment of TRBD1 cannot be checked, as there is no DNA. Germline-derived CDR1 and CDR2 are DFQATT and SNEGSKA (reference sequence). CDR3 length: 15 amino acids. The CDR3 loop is CSAGGLPGQDNEQFF.

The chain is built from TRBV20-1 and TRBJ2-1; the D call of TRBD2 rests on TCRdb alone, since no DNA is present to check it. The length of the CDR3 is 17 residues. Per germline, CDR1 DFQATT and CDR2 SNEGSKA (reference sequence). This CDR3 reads CSARRLAGGTYYNEQFF.

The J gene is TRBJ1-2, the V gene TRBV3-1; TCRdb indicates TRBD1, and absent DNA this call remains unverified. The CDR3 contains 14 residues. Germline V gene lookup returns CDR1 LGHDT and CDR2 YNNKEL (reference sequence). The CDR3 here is CASSQYRGNYGYTF.

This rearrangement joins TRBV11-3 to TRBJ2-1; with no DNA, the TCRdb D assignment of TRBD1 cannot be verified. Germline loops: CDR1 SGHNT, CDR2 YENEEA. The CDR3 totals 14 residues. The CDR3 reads CASSLGDNHNEQFF.

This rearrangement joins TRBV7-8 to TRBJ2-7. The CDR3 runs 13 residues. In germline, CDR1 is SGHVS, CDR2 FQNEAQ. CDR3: CASSTDGTYEQYF.

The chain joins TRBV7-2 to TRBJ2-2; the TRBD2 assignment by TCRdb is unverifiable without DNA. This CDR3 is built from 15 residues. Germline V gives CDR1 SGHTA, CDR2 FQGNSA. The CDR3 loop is CASSLVGPASGELFF. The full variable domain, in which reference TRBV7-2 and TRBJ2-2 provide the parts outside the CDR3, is GAGVSQSPSNKVTEKGKDVELRCDPISGHTALYWYRQSLGQGLEFLIYFQGNSAPDKSGLPSDRFSAERTGGSVSTLTIQRTQQEDSAVYLCASSLVGPASGELFFGEGSRLTVL.

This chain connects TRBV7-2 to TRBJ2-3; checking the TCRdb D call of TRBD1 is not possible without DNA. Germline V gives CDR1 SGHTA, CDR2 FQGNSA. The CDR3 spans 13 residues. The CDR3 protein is CASSLERADTQYF.

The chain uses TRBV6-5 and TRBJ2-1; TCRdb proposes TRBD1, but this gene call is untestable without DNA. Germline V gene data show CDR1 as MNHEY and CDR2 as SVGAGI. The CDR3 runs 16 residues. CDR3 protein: CASSFLSRGQDNEQFF.

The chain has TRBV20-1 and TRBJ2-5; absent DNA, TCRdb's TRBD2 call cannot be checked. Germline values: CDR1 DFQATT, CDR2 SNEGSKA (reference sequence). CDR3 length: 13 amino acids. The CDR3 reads CSGGLAGVETQYF.

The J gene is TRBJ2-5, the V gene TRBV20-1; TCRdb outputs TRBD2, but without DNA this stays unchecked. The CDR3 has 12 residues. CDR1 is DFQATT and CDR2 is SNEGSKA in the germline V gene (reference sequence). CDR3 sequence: CSAVSGVETQYF.